The 11 T cell receptor beta chains below all came from one sample that was sequenced in a study of cytomegalovirus exposure and HLA in healthy donors. The primer mix had 60 Vbeta and 13 Jbeta primers. Sequencing used immunoSEQ multiplex PCR; TCRdb keeps in-frame clones, though not all of them. The data hold approximately 170,000 clones, with approximately 81% observed a single time. The sequenced sample consisted of PBMCs. All receptors derive from a boy aged 2 to 10 in good health and CMV-seronegative.

The genes are TRBV7-3 and TRBJ2-2; D is undetermined. The CDR3 has 16 residues. Germline-derived CDR1 and CDR2 are SGHTA and FQGTGA. Trimming shortened V by 1 base and J by 7 bases, and 16 bases separated the two germline ends. As DNA, the CDR3 is TGTGCCAGCAGCTTAAATGCACAACCAGCTAGCGGGGAGCTGTTTTTT. Its translation is CASSLNAQPASGELFF.

This sequence joins TRBV7-8 and TRBJ2-1; 10 bases are a match to TRBD2. Germline trimming cut 7 bases from V and 7 bases from J; bases unmatched to any gene: 7. From germline, CDR1 is SGHVS and CDR2 FQNEAQ. The CDR3 totals 14 residues. The CDR3 sequence: CASTRTSGTNEQFF. CDR3 sequence (DNA): TGTGCCAGCACCAGGACTAGCGGAACTAATGAGCAGTTCTTC. The full variable domain, its missing parts supplied by reference TRBV7-8 and TRBJ2-1, is GAGVSQSPRYKVAKRGQDVALRCDPISGHVSLFWYQQALGQGPEFLTYFQNEAQLDKSGLPSDRFFAERPEGSVSTLKIQRTQQEDSAVYLCASTRTSGTNEQFFGPGTRLTVL.

The V and J genes are TRBV5-1 and TRBJ1-3; D call uncertain. Trimming took 3 bases from V and 4 from J, leaving 11 bases between them. The CDR3 runs to 14 residues. Germline CDR1 SGHRS, CDR2 YFSETQ. The CDR3 here is CASSSDVQGNTIYF. The CDR3 DNA is TGCGCCAGCAGCTCCGATGTACAGGGAAACACCATATATTTT. The variable domain in full, with the rest retrieved from reference TRBV5-1 and TRBJ1-3, is KAGVTQTPRYLIKTRGQQVTLSCSPISGHRSVSWYQQTPGQGLQFLFEYFSETQRNKGNFPGRFSGRQFSNSRSEMNVSTLELGDSALYLCASSSDVQGNTIYFGEGSWLTVV.

This clone was detected only a few times. V gene TRBV6-5 combines with J gene TRBJ1-2, with a weak D call TRBD1 (6 bases). CDR1 is MNHEY and CDR2 is SVGAGI in the germline V gene. Deletions cut 5 bases from V and 2 bases from J, with 15 bases between. CDR3 length equals 15 residues. The CDR3 sequence is CASSAQPGVNYGYTF. CDR3 DNA: TGTGCCAGCAGTGCACAACCAGGGGTCAACTATGGCTACACCTTC.

V and J are TRBV5-1 and TRBJ2-3; TRBD2 matches 11 bases. V shed 1 base, J shed 5 bases, and the junction held 6 bases outside the gene matches. Per the germline V gene, CDR1 is SGHRS and CDR2 is YFSETQ. CDR3 length equals 16 residues. Written as DNA, the CDR3 is TGCGCCAGCAGCTTGAGCGGGCTAGCGGGAGGAGATACGCAGTATTTT. As protein: CASSLSGLAGGDTQYF.

This clone was observed a single time. The V call is TRBV6-1, the J call TRBJ2-7, with TRBD2 matching over 8 bases. With V trimmed by 6 bases and J by 5 bases, 9 bases remained unmatched. The germline CDR1 and CDR2 sequences are MNHNS and SASEGT. CDR3 length: 14 residues. The CDR3 DNA sequence: TGTGCCAGCAGAGGAGCGGGAGAACTTCACGAGCAGTACTTC. Amino acids: CASRGAGELHEQYF.

This clone was picked up one time. This chain links TRBV10-1 with TRBJ2-2; 8 nucleotides align to TRBD2. CDR3 length: 17 residues. With V trimmed by 0 bases and J by 3 bases, 6 bases remained unmatched. Germline V gene data show CDR1 as WNHNN and CDR2 as SYGVQD (reference sequence). The CDR3 DNA sequence: TGCGCCAGCAGTGAGTCGCGAACTAGCGGATACACCGGGGAGCTGTTTTTT. Translation gives CASSESRTSGYTGELFF.

The chain has TRBV19 and TRBJ1-2; D unresolved. CDR1 LNHDA and CDR2 SQIVND come from the germline V gene (reference sequence). V was trimmed by 2 bases and J by 4 bases, leaving 8 bases between them. The CDR3 covers 13 residues. CDR3 region: CASSITDFYGYTF. The CDR3 DNA reads as TGTGCCAGTAGTATAACAGATTTCTATGGCTACACCTTC.

Remarks on this clone: Germline is not matched at one junction end, which may reflect a read error. The chain couples TRBV7-9 to TRBJ1-6; no reliable D call. The CDR3 loop spans 15 amino acids. CDR1 and CDR2 from the germline V gene are SEHNR and FQNEAQ (reference sequence). The DNA for the CDR3 is TGTTCCAGCAGCACCCCTTGGGCAGCTAATTCACCCCTCCACTTT. This translates into CSSSTPWAANSPLHF.

In this sample, this clone turned up once. The chain combines TRBV5-4 with TRBJ2-3; D gene ambiguous. The CDR3 runs to 11 residues. Germline assignment: CDR1 SGHNT and CDR2 YYREEE (reference sequence). With 4 bases removed from V and 2 bases from J, the gap between germline ends came to 2 bases. The CDR3: CASSLTDTQYF. The CDR3 coding sequence is TGTGCCAGCAGCCTCACAGATACGCAGTATTTT.

Here the CDR3 DNA reads TGTGCCAGCAGCCTGCCGCGGGAGGGAAACATTCAGTACTTC. Its protein is CASSLPREGNIQYF. This chain uses TRBV11-2 with TRBJ2-4, with TRBD2 matching 9 bases. J lost 6 bases, V lost 5 bases, and 5 bases had no gene match. This CDR3 comprises 14 residues. The germline CDR1 and CDR2 sequences are SGHAT and FQNNGV.